Listed below are T cell receptor beta chains from one sample, sequenced in a study of T-cell memory formation after mild COVID-19. TCRdb passed the 5' RACE reads through MiXCR, listing each CDR3 protein once. The sample carries around 410,000 distinct CDR3 sequences, 23% recorded once. Sequences were obtained from PBMCs or a T cell subset sorted from them (not recorded which). Every receptor here comes from an adult woman who had mild COVID-19 (a few samples of this study predate the infection). Cell type and time point are not known. CDR3s include the opening cysteine and the closing phenylalanine or tryptophan. The D gene is left open where the match is weak. The listing skips clone size in some rows; elsewhere it reads once, few, many or a size class.

>.|TRBJ1-2|TRBV19|.
TGTGCCAGTAGTCTAAGGTGGCCAGCTAACTATGGCTACACCTTC
CASSLRWPANYGYTF
>.|TRBJ2-1|TRBV12-3/TRBV12-4|.
TGTGCCAGCCGCGGGGACAGCGGGAATGAGCAGTTCTTC
CASRGDSGNEQFF
>.|TRBJ2-2|TRBV4-3|.
TGCGCCAGCAGCCAAGATGTGAGGGGTAACACCGGGGAGCTGTTTTTT
CASSQDVRGNTGELFF
>few|TRBJ2-3|TRBV9|.
TGTGCCAGCAGCAGGGGGACTACAGGCACAGATACGCAGTATTTT
CASSRGTTGTDTQYF
>few|TRBJ1-3|TRBV13|.
TGTGCCAGCAGCTTGGCGGGGGACACTGGAAACACCATATATTTT
CASSLAGDTGNTIYF
>.|TRBJ2-1|TRBV6-4|.
TGTGCCAGCAGGCGGGACATTGAGGATGAGCAGTTCTTC
CASRRDIEDEQFF
>.|TRBJ2-7|TRBV7-6|.
TGTGCCAGCAGCCCCTCGGACCTTCGTCTCTACGAGCAGTACTTC
CASSPSDLRLYEQYF
>.|TRBJ2-1|TRBV27|TRBD1
TGTGCCAGCACTTCGCTTGGACAGGGAAACAATGAGCAGTTCTTC
CASTSLGQGNNEQFF
>.|TRBJ2-4|TRBV19|TRBD1
TGTGCCAGTAGTAGGGACAGCTCTACCGCCAAAAACATTCAGTACTTC
CASSRDSSTAKNIQYF
>.|TRBJ1-2|TRBV25-1|.
TGTGCCAGCAGTGCTCCGTTGGCTAACTATGGCTACACCTTC
CASSAPLANYGYTF
>.|TRBJ2-2|TRBV5-6|.
TGTGCCAGCAGCCCCACGGGGCGGTGGAACACCGGGGAGCTGTTTTTT
CASSPTGRWNTGELFF
>.|TRBJ2-1|TRBV24-1|.
TGTGCCACCAGTGATTTGCGAGGACCGGGGGCTGAGCAGTTCTTC
CATSDLRGPGAEQFF
>.|TRBJ2-1|TRBV14|.
TGTGCCAGCAGCCAATTTAGAGCCGTAGAGGGAAGCTCCTACAATGAGCAGTTCTTC
CASSQFRAVEGSSYNEQFF
>.|TRBJ2-3|TRBV20-1|.
TGCAGTGCCGCGGGTCACACAGATACGCAGTATTTT
CSAAGHTDTQYF
>few|TRBJ2-7|TRBV29-1|TRBD1
TGCAGCGTGACCCGGACAGGGTCGTACGAGCAGTACTTC
CSVTRTGSYEQYF
>.|TRBJ1-5|TRBV6-5|.
TGTGCCAGCAGTTACTCTCGGACGGACCGCAATCAGCCCCAGCATTTT
CASSYSRTDRNQPQHF
>.|TRBJ2-5|TRBV5-6|TRBD2
TGTGCCAGCAGCGATCTTACCGGGACTAGGAAACAACAAGAGACCCAGTACTTC
CASSDLTGTRKQQETQYF
>few|TRBJ2-1|TRBV6-1|TRBD2
TGTGCCAGCAGTGACCTACCACCGGGACTACGAGAGAATGAGCAGTTCTTC
CASSDLPPGLRENEQFF
>few|TRBJ1-1|TRBV10-3|.
TGTGCCATCAATGTCGGGGATGAAGCTTTCTTT
CAINVGDEAFF
>.|TRBJ1-5|TRBV18|TRBD1
TGTGCCAGCTCACAAGAGCTCAGGGGGCCCGGCCAGCCCCAGCATTTT
CASSQELRGPGQPQHF
>.|TRBJ2-1|TRBV19|.
TGTGCCAGTACCCAATGGGACGGTCTTCAATTCTTC
CASTQWDGLQFF
>.|TRBJ2-3|TRBV25-1|.
TGTGCCAGCAGTGAATGGTCAGGGACAGATACGCAGTATTTT
CASSEWSGTDTQYF
>few|TRBJ2-3|TRBV10-3|TRBD2
TGTGCCATCAGTGAAGGGACTAGCGGGGATGATACGCAGTATTTT
CAISEGTSGDDTQYF
>.|TRBJ2-5|TRBV12-3/TRBV12-4|TRBD2
TGTGCCAGCAGTTCGGGGGGGCCCCTCCAAGAGACCCAGTACTTC
CASSSGGPLQETQYF
>.|TRBJ2-5|TRBV12-3/TRBV12-4|.
TGTGCCAGCAGCAAGGACCCGTGGGAGACCCAGTACTTC
CASSKDPWETQYF
>few|TRBJ2-3|TRBV6-1|.
TGTGCCTCCCCACCGGACTTTATTTCCACAGATACGCAGTATTTT
CASPPDFISTDTQYF
>.|TRBJ2-7|TRBV30|.
TGTGCCTGGAGTGGGACTTTCGACGAGCAGTACTTC
CAWSGTFDEQYF
>few|TRBJ2-3|TRBV2|.
TGTGCCAGCAGTGCATCGCGGGTTGGAACAGATACGCAGTATTTT
CASSASRVGTDTQYF
>.|TRBJ2-7|TRBV25-1|.
TGTGCCAGCAGTGAAGCCACCGGGAACTCCTACGAGCAGTACTTC
CASSEATGNSYEQYF
>once|TRBJ1-2|TRBV4-1|TRBD1
TGCGCCAGCAGCCAAGATCACAGGGGAAGTGGCTACACCTTC
CASSQDHRGSGYTF
>few|TRBJ2-2|TRBV6-2/TRBV6-3|TRBD2
TGTGCCAGCAGTTACCTACTAGCGGGAGTTGGCGGGGAGCTGTTTTTT
CASSYLLAGVGGELFF
>.|TRBJ2-7|TRBV6-1|TRBD2
TGTGCCAGCAGTCCTACTAGCGGGAGTGCCTACGAGCAGTACTTC
CASSPTSGSAYEQYF
>.|TRBJ2-7|TRBV15|.
TGTGCCACCAGCGGCAGACTCTCCTACGAGCAGTACTTC
CATSGRLSYEQYF
>few|TRBJ1-1|TRBV7-9|.
TGTGCCAGCAGCTTAGCATCCAAGAACACTGAAGCTTTCTTT
CASSLASKNTEAFF
>.|TRBJ2-1|TRBV11-3|.
TGTGCCAGCAGCCCGAGACATGACGGACGCCTCTACAATGAGCAGTTCTTC
CASSPRHDGRLYNEQFF
>.|TRBJ2-5|TRBV25-1|.
TGTGCCAGTCGGTCTTTCCGAGAGACCCAGTACTTC
CASRSFRETQYF
>many|TRBJ2-5|TRBV5-1|TRBD1
TGCGCCAGCAGCTTGGGACAGGGAAGTGAGACCCAGTACTTC
CASSLGQGSETQYF
>few|TRBJ2-1|TRBV12-3/TRBV12-4|.
TGTGCCAGCAGCAGATCCCGGGGAAACAGTGAGCAGTTCTTC
CASSRSRGNSEQFF
>many|TRBJ2-7|TRBV10-1|TRBD1
TGCGCCAGCAGTGAACCAGGACAGGGCGAGGGGACCTACGAGCAGTACTTC
CASSEPGQGEGTYEQYF
>many|TRBJ1-2|TRBV5-1|TRBD1
TGCGCCAGCAGCTTGGGGGACAGGGATGCTTTCGCTAACTATGGCTACACCTTC
CASSLGDRDAFANYGYTF
>.|TRBJ2-2|TRBV9|.
TGTGCCAGCAGCGTGGGGCGGCAGAACACCGGGGAGCTGTTTTTT
CASSVGRQNTGELFF
>.|TRBJ2-2|TRBV7-9|TRBD2
TGTGCCAGCAGCCGCGGACTAGCGGGTCTGAACACCGGGGAGCTGTTTTTT
CASSRGLAGLNTGELFF
>few|TRBJ2-1|TRBV12-3/TRBV12-4|.
TGTGCCAGCAGTTTCTCAGGGGCCACCTACAATGAGCAGTTCTTC
CASSFSGATYNEQFF
>few|TRBJ2-3|TRBV12-5|TRBD2
TGTGCTAGTGGTTTGACCTTAGCGGGGGGCCACAGGTACACAGATACGCAGTATTTT
CASGLTLAGGHRYTDTQYF
>.|TRBJ2-3|TRBV5-1|.
TGCGCCAGCAGCTTGGCGCTTAGCGGATCCACAGATACGCAGTATTTT
CASSLALSGSTDTQYF
>many|TRBJ2-7|TRBV5-1|TRBD1
TGCGCCAGCAGCTGGGGGACAGTTGACTCCTACGAGCAGTACTTC
CASSWGTVDSYEQYF
>.|TRBJ2-1|TRBV6-2/TRBV6-3|.
TGTGCCAGCAGCCTCATCAAGTACAATGAGCAGTTCTTC
CASSLIKYNEQFF
>.|TRBJ1-3|TRBV12-3/TRBV12-4|.
TGTGCCAGCAGCTCCAACACGGCTGGAAACACCATATATTTT
CASSSNTAGNTIYF
>few|TRBJ2-1|TRBV12-3/TRBV12-4|.
TGTGCCAGCAGTTTGACTGCCTTGCGGTTCTTC
CASSLTALRFF
>.|TRBJ2-5|TRBV11-2|.
TGTGCCAGCAGCTTTTGGGATACGGCCCAAGAGACCCAGTACTTC
CASSFWDTAQETQYF
>.|TRBJ1-1|TRBV7-2|TRBD1
TGTGCCAGCAGCCCCACATGGACAGGATTGAACACTGAAGCTTTCTTT
CASSPTWTGLNTEAFF
>once|TRBJ1-6|TRBV13|.
TGTGCCAGCAGCGTACGACAGGTTTCACCCCTCCACTTT
CASSVRQVSPLHF
>.|TRBJ1-6|TRBV10-3|.
TGTGCCATCAGAGACCGGGACACCTTTTCACCCCTCCACTTT
CAIRDRDTFSPLHF
>few|TRBJ2-3|TRBV9|TRBD2
TGTGCCAGCAGCGTCGGGACTAGCGGAATCACAGATACGCAGTATTTT
CASSVGTSGITDTQYF
>.|TRBJ2-4|TRBV9|.
TGTGCCAGCAGCGTGCAAGGGAACACCAAAAACATTCAGTACTTC
CASSVQGNTKNIQYF